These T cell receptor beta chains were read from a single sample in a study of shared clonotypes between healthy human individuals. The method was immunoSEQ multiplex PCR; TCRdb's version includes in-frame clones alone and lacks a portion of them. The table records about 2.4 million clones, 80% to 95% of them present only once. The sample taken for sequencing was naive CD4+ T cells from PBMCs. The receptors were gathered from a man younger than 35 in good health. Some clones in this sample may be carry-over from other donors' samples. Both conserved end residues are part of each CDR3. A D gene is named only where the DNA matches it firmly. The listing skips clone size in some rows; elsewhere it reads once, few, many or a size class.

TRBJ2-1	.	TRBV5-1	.	CASSLERSSYNEQFF	TGCGCCAGCAGCTTGGAGCGGAGCTCCTACAATGAGCAGTTCTTC
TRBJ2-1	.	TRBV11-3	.	CASSSTGMYEGNEQFF	TGTGCCAGCAGCTCGACCGGGATGTATGAGGGCAATGAGCAGTTCTTC
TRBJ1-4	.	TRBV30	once	CAWSTRQRGNEKLFF	TGTGCCTGGAGTACTCGACAGCGAGGCAATGAAAAACTGTTTTTT
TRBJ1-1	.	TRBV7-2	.	CASSQQVPLLNTEAFF	TGTGCCAGCAGCCAGCAGGTTCCTCTCCTGAACACTGAAGCTTTCTTT
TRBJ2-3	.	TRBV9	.	CASSKWTSADTQYF	TGTGCCAGCAGCAAATGGACCAGCGCAGATACGCAGTATTTT
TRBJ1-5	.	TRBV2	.	CASRDRDRGGQHF	TGTGCCAGCAGAGATAGGGACCGGGGGGGCCAGCATTTT
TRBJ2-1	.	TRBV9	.	CASSVGMLYEQFF	TGTGCCAGCAGCGTAGGAATGCTCTATGAGCAGTTCTTC
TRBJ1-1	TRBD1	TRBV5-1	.	CASRGQGGAEAFF	TGCGCCAGCAGGGGACAGGGGGGCGCTGAAGCTTTCTTT
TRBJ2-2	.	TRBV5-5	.	CASTNPLTDTGELFF	TGTGCCAGCACCAATCCTCTAACCGACACCGGGGAGCTGTTTTTT
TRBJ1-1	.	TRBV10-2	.	CASSTQENTEAFF	TGCGCCAGCAGTACACAGGAGAACACTGAAGCTTTCTTT
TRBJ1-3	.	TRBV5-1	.	CASSFGPSRGSGNTIYF	TGCGCCAGCAGCTTCGGACCGTCCCGGGGATCTGGAAACACCATATATTTT
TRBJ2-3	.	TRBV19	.	CASSIVGRGADTQYF	TGTGCCAGTAGTATAGTGGGTCGCGGGGCAGATACGCAGTATTTT
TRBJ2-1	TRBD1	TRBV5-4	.	CASSFRSGTGGLGEQFF	TGTGCCAGCAGCTTTCGGTCCGGGACAGGGGGCCTGGGAGAGCAGTTCTTC
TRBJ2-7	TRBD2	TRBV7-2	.	CASSILAGVGEQYF	TGTGCCAGCAGCATCCTAGCGGGAGTGGGGGAGCAGTACTTC
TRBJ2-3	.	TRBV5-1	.	CASSFPGDTQYF	TGCGCCAGCAGCTTCCCCGGGGATACGCAGTATTTT
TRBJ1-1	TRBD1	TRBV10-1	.	CASSDSQGAVAFF	TGCGCCAGCAGTGACTCCCAGGGGGCCGTAGCTTTCTTT
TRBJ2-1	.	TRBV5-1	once	CASSLGDNEQFF	TGCGCCAGCAGCTTGGGCGACAATGAGCAGTTCTTC
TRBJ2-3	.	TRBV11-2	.	CASSPAGGPDTQYF	TGTGCCAGCAGCCCCGCCGGAGGGCCAGATACGCAGTATTTT
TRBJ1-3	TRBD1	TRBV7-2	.	CASSLTGQKGNTIYF	TGTGCCAGCAGCTTAACGGGACAGAAGGGAAACACCATATATTTT
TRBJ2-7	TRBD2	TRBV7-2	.	CASSLEDYGGGSRSEQYF	TGTGCCAGCAGCTTAGAGGATTACGGGGGAGGGTCTCGGTCCGAGCAGTACTTC
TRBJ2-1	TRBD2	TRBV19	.	CASSIAWDYENEQFF	TGTGCCAGTAGTATAGCCTGGGACTACGAGAATGAGCAGTTCTTC
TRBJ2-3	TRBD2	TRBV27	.	CASRTTSGRKTDTQYF	TGTGCCAGCAGAACAACTAGCGGGAGGAAGACAGATACGCAGTATTTT
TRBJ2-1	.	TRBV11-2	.	CASSPVHNEQFF	TGTGCCAGCAGCCCTGTACACAATGAGCAGTTCTTC
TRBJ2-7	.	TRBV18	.	CASSPRGASPYEQYF	TGTGCCAGCTCACCGCGCGGGGCGTCCCCCTACGAGCAGTACTTC
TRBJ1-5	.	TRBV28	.	CASLSGGRNQPQHF	TGTGCCAGCCTCTCGGGGGGCCGGAATCAGCCCCAGCATTTT
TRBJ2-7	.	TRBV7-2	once	CASSASRTEQYF	TGTGCCAGCAGCGCGAGCCGGACGGAGCAGTACTTC
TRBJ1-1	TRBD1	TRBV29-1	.	CSGRQGWGMNTEAFF	TGCAGCGGGAGACAGGGATGGGGAATGAACACTGAAGCTTTCTTT
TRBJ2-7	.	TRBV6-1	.	CASSEGGGAYEQYF	TGTGCCAGCAGTGAAGGTGGTGGGGCCTACGAGCAGTACTTC
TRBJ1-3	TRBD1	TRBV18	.	CASSEDRLHSGNTIYF	TGTGCCAGCTCCGAGGACAGGTTACACTCTGGAAACACCATATATTTT
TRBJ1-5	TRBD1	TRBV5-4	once	CASSSGQGGQPQHF	TGTGCCAGCAGCTCCGGACAGGGCGGTCAGCCCCAGCATTTT
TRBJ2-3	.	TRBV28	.	CASRLPSGPPSTDTQYF	TGTGCCAGCAGACTCCCCTCAGGCCCCCCTAGCACAGATACGCAGTATTTT
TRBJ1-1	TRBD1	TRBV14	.	CASSPRDRVLGTEAFF	TGTGCCAGCAGCCCCCGGGACAGGGTTTTGGGCACTGAAGCTTTCTTT
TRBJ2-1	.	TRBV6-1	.	CASPRTGGFYNEQFF	TGTGCCAGCCCTCGGACTGGCGGGTTCTACAATGAGCAGTTCTTC
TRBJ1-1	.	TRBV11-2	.	CASSESGDTEAFF	TGTGCCAGCAGCGAGTCGGGTGACACTGAAGCTTTCTTT
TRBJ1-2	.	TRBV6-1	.	CASREAGAGYGYTF	TGTGCCAGCAGGGAGGCAGGGGCTGGCTATGGCTACACCTTC
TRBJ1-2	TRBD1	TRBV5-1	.	CASSPEGAGGYTF	TGCGCCAGCAGCCCTGAGGGGGCAGGCGGCTACACCTTC
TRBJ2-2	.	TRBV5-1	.	CASSFFGRNTGELFF	TGCGCCAGCAGCTTTTTCGGTCGAAACACCGGGGAGCTGTTTTTT
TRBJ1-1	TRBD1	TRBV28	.	CASSQSLGGGDTEAFF	TGTGCCAGCAGTCAAAGCCTAGGGGGCGGGGACACTGAAGCTTTCTTT
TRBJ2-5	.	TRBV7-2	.	CASSSLNAKTQYF	TGTGCCAGCAGCTCCCTTAATGCGAAGACCCAGTACTTC
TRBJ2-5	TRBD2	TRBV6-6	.	CASSYPTSGTGETQYF	TGTGCCAGCAGTTACCCGACTAGCGGGACGGGAGAGACCCAGTACTTC
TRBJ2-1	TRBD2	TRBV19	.	CASSIDQTGGPYEQFF	TGTGCCAGTAGTATAGATCAGACGGGAGGGCCTTATGAGCAGTTCTTC
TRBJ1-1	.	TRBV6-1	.	CASSVDRQNTEAFF	TGTGCCAGCAGTGTAGACAGACAGAACACTGAAGCTTTCTTT
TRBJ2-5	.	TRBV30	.	CAWSVRWQETQYF	TGTGCCTGGAGTGTACGGTGGCAAGAGACCCAGTACTTC
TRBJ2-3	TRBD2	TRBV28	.	CASSRRGGSGLGSGTQYF	TGTGCCAGCAGTCGTCGGGGGGGCTCGGGACTGGGCTCCGGTACGCAGTATTTT
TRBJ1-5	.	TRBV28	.	CASSGGGVQPQHF	TGTGCCAGCAGTGGAGGGGGAGTACAGCCCCAGCATTTT
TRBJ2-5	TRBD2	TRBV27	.	CASSLRGGGGETQYF	TGTGCCAGCAGTTTAAGAGGCGGCGGGGGTGAGACCCAGTACTTC
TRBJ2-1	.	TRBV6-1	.	CASSEARPRGRSVGGEQFF	TGTGCCAGCAGTGAAGCGCGGCCCCGAGGGAGATCGGTCGGGGGTGAGCAGTTCTTC
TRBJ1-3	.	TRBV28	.	CASSTLGARGNTIYF	TGTGCCAGCAGTACCCTGGGGGCGAGGGGAAACACCATATATTTT
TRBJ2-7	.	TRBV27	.	CASSMKPQVSYEQYF	TGTGCCAGCAGTATGAAACCACAAGTCTCCTACGAGCAGTACTTC
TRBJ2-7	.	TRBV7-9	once	CASSFWASDEQYF	TGTGCCAGCAGCTTTTGGGCCTCGGACGAGCAGTACTTC
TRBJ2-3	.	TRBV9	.	CASSVDVLTDTQYF	TGTGCCAGCAGCGTAGACGTCCTGACAGATACGCAGTATTTT
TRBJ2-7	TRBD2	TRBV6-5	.	CASRSGTSGRYEQYF	TGTGCCAGTAGATCCGGGACTAGCGGGAGGTACGAGCAGTACTTC
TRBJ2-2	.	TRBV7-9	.	CASSLGAANTGELFF	TGTGCCAGCAGCTTAGGAGCGGCCAACACCGGGGAGCTGTTTTTT